The 32 T cell receptor beta chains below were found in one sample sequenced in a study of technical replicates of blood from a few donors. The table came from immunoSEQ multiplex PCR; TCRdb's copy has only in-frame clones and leaves some out. The repertoire holds some 60,000 clones, with roughly 86% as singletons. The specimen sequenced was PBMCs. These receptors all stem from a human donor in good health. Some clones in this sample may be carry-over from other donors' samples.

This chain connects TRBV19 to TRBJ1-5, with a weak D call TRBD1 (5 bases). CDR1 and CDR2 from the germline V gene are LNHDA and SQIVND (reference sequence). The V gene lost 3 bases and the J gene lost 9 bases, with 6 bases spanning the gap. The CDR3 has 11 amino acids. The CDR3 protein is CASSMGRPQHF. CDR3 nucleotide sequence: TGTGCCAGTAGTATGGGGCGGCCCCAGCATTTT.

This clone was found a few times. This rearrangement joins TRBV5-1 to TRBJ2-7; 12 nucleotides align to TRBD2. The V segment lost 4 bases and the J segment 4 bases; nucleotides outside the gene matches: 9. This CDR3 region has 16 residues. The germline V gene encodes CDR1 SGHRS and CDR2 YFSETQ. CDR3 in DNA: TGCGCCAGCAGCCCCGAGCTAGCGGGAGGGCCGTACGAGCAGTACTTC. The encoded protein is CASSPELAGGPYEQYF. The variable domain in full, completed from reference TRBV5-1 and TRBJ2-7, reads KAGVTQTPRYLIKTRGQQVTLSCSPISGHRSVSWYQQTPGQGLQFLFEYFSETQRNKGNFPGRFSGRQFSNSRSEMNVSTLELGDSALYLCASSPELAGGPYEQYFGPGTRLTVT.

The rearrangement joins TRBV5-1 to TRBJ2-5; 7 nucleotides match TRBD1. Germline CDR1 reads SGHRS; CDR2 reads YFSETQ. Losses at the gene ends were 5 bases for V and 2 bases for J; bases not matched to a gene: 12. The CDR3 runs 16 residues. The CDR3: CASRGQGGMWQETQYF. CDR3 bases: TGCGCCAGCAGAGGTCAAGGGGGCATGTGGCAAGAGACCCAGTACTTC.

The V and J genes are TRBV19 and TRBJ1-3; tentatively, D is TRBD1 (5 bases). The CDR3 totals 15 residues. Germline CDR1 is LNHDA and CDR2 is SQIVND (reference sequence). The V end lost 6 bases, the J end lost 0 bases, and 12 bases lay between the germline ends. The CDR3 protein is CASSTRQRSGNTIYF. CDR3 nucleotides: TGTGCCAGTAGCACGCGACAGCGCTCTGGAAACACCATATATTTT.

The rearrangement links TRBV4-3 to TRBJ2-5, with 13 bases aligning to TRBD2. Trimming took 5 bases from V and 5 from J; bases not matched to a gene: 8. Per germline, CDR1 LGHNA and CDR2 YSLEER. The CDR3 is 16 amino acids. The CDR3 DNA sequence: TGCGCCAGCAGCAAGGGACTAGCGGGGTCCGGGGAGACCCAGTACTTC. Amino acid sequence: CASSKGLAGSGETQYF.

The CDR3 reads CASSLGQTYEQYF. DNA of the CDR3: TGTGCCAGCTCACTGGGACAGACCTACGAGCAGTACTTC. V is TRBV18 and J is TRBJ2-7, with TRBD1 matching 7 bases. V gave up 4 bases and J gave up 2 bases; unmatched junction bases: 2. CDR3 size: 13 residues. Germline V gives CDR1 KGHSH, CDR2 LQKENI.

This chain links TRBV5-6 with TRBJ2-3; possibly TRBD2 for D (7 bases). The length of the CDR3 is 15 residues. V dropped 0 bases and J dropped 6 bases, with 14 bases sitting between them. Germline assignment: CDR1 SGHDT and CDR2 YYEEEE. Written as DNA, the CDR3 is TGTGCCAGCAGCTTGGATAGGGGGGGCGGGGATACGCAGTATTTT. It yields the protein CASSLDRGGGDTQYF. The entire variable domain, with the rest obtained from reference TRBV5-6 and TRBJ2-3, is as follows: DAGVTQSPTHLIKTRGQQVTLRCSPKSGHDTVSWYQQALGQGPQFIFQYYEEEERQRGNFPDRFSGHQFPNYSSELNVNALLLGDSALYLCASSLDRGGGDTQYFGPGTRLTVL.

The gene calls are TRBV19 and TRBJ2-5; tentatively, D is TRBD2 (6 bases). V was trimmed by 4 bases and J by 4 bases, leaving 16 bases between them. Germline loops: CDR1 LNHDA, CDR2 SQIVND (reference sequence). This CDR3 is 15 amino acids long. CDR3 nucleotide sequence: TGTGCCAGTAGTACATCCGGGAGAATGAGAGAGACCCAGTACTTC. Translating it yields CASSTSGRMRETQYF.

The table lists this clone with a few counts. This sequence joins TRBV7-9 and TRBJ2-7, with a possible D match to TRBD1 (6 bases). CDR3 length: 13 residues. Germline CDR1 SEHNR, CDR2 FQNEAQ (reference sequence). V lost 5 bases, J lost 6 bases, and 14 bases lay in between. This CDR3 is CASSPMTRGEQYF. The CDR3 DNA reads TGTGCCAGCAGCCCAATGACCAGGGGCGAGCAGTACTTC.

This clone was counted a single time. The rearrangement links TRBV6-1 to TRBJ1-1, with D hard to call. The germline V gene encodes CDR1 MNHNS and CDR2 SASEGT. V gave up 2 bases and J gave up 11 bases, with 12 bases separating them. The CDR3 spans 12 residues. The CDR3 DNA follows: TGTGCCAGCAGTGAACGTCGGGGTGTTGCTTTCTTT. This gives the protein CASSERRGVAFF.

CDR3 DNA sequence: TGTGCCAGCAGCCGGACAGGGGGTAACAATGAGCAGTTCTTC. Its protein product is CASSRTGGNNEQFF. This chain links TRBV6-1 with TRBJ2-1, with 10 bases lining up with TRBD1. V lost 6 bases to trimming and J lost 5 bases; unmatched junction nucleotides: 4. Germline loops: CDR1 MNHNS, CDR2 SASEGT. This CDR3 has 14 residues.

This chain connects TRBV6-1 to TRBJ1-2; 12 nucleotides line up with TRBD1. Trimming took 6 bases from V and 7 from J; bases not matched to a gene: 6. Germline CDR1 and CDR2: MNHNS and SASEGT. CDR3 length equals 14 residues. The CDR3 region is CASSPGQGAAGYTF. The CDR3 DNA reads as TGTGCCAGCAGCCCGGGACAGGGGGCGGCTGGCTACACCTTC.

This clone was seen only once. The chain uses TRBV21-1 and TRBJ2-6; the table's D call, TRBD2, was not checked against the DNA. TRBV21-1 counts as a pseudogene. This CDR3 has 16 amino acids. In DNA, the CDR3 is TGTGCCAGCAGCAGAGGTAGCTCGCCTGGGGCCAACGTCCTGACTTTC. Its translation: CASSRGSSPGANVLTF.

The V and J genes are TRBV7-3 and TRBJ2-1, with a tentative D call TRBD2 (7 bases). The CDR3 is made up of 15 amino acids. With 0 bases removed from V and 5 bases from J, the gap between germline ends came to 11 bases. Germline loops: CDR1 SGHTA, CDR2 FQGTGA. The CDR3, as DNA: TGTGCCAGCAGCTTAACGGGGGGGCGAGACAATGAGCAGTTCTTC. Translation gives CASSLTGGRDNEQFF. Full variable domain (missing parts from reference TRBV7-3 and TRBJ2-1): GAGVSQTPSNKVTEKGKYVELRCDPISGHTALYWYRQSLGQGPEFLIYFQGTGAADDSGLPNDRFFAVRPEGSVSTLKIQRTERGDSAVYLCASSLTGGRDNEQFFGPGTRLTVL.

The chain joins TRBV6-6 to TRBJ2-6, with 9 bases matching TRBD1. There are 16 residues in the CDR3. Looked up from germline, CDR1 is MNHNY and CDR2 is SVGAGI (reference sequence). After removal of 6 bases from V and 1 base from J, the junction contained 4 bases not matched to a gene. The CDR3 loop reads CASRYRGRSGANVLTF. The CDR3 nucleotides read TGTGCCAGCAGATACAGGGGGCGGTCTGGGGCCAACGTCCTGACTTTC.

This clone came up a few times. This chain connects TRBV5-6 to TRBJ1-1; D possibly corresponds to TRBD1 (5 bases). The CDR3 spans 14 residues. Between the trimmed V and J ends, which lost 2 bases and 0 bases, there was a span of 8 bases. Germline CDR1 is SGHDT and CDR2 is YYEEEE. The CDR3 nucleotides are TGTGCCAGCAGCTTCAGGGCCCTGAACACTGAAGCTTTCTTT. Encoded protein: CASSFRALNTEAFF. Drawing the rest from reference TRBV5-6 and TRBJ1-1, the complete variable domain is DAGVTQSPTHLIKTRGQQVTLRCSPKSGHDTVSWYQQALGQGPQFIFQYYEEEERQRGNFPDRFSGHQFPNYSSELNVNALLLGDSALYLCASSFRALNTEAFFGQGTRLTVV.

V is TRBV5-6 and J is TRBJ2-1; TRBD2 might be the D (5 bases). The ends were cut back, 1 base at V and 3 bases at J, with 8 bases in the middle. From germline, CDR1 is SGHDT and CDR2 YYEEEE. The CDR3 loop spans 14 amino acids. The CDR3 here is CASSLRRNYNEQFF. CDR3 sequence (DNA): TGTGCCAGCAGCTTGAGGAGGAACTACAATGAGCAGTTCTTC. The variable domain in full, with the rest retrieved from reference TRBV5-6 and TRBJ2-1, is DAGVTQSPTHLIKTRGQQVTLRCSPKSGHDTVSWYQQALGQGPQFIFQYYEEEERQRGNFPDRFSGHQFPNYSSELNVNALLLGDSALYLCASSLRRNYNEQFFGPGTRLTVL.

The V and J genes are TRBV27 and TRBJ1-3; TRBD1 aligns across 8 bases. CDR1 and CDR2 from the germline V gene are MNHEY and SMNVEV (reference sequence). With V trimmed by 5 bases and J by 0 bases, 9 bases remained unmatched. This CDR3 contains 17 residues. This CDR3 reads CASSAGAGGLSGNTIYF. The CDR3 DNA reads TGTGCCAGCAGTGCCGGGGCAGGGGGCCTCTCTGGAAACACCATATATTTT.

This clone was counted a few times. This sequence joins TRBV7-9 and TRBJ2-2; 13 bases line up with TRBD2. CDR3 length: 19 residues. The germline V gene has CDR1 SEHNR and CDR2 FQNEAQ (reference sequence). V was pared by 5 bases and J by 7 bases, with 16 bases of the junction left unmatched. The CDR3 bases are TGTGCCAGCAGCCGCGGGCGGTATAAAGGACTAGCGGGAGACGGGGAGCTGTTTTTT. It translates to CASSRGRYKGLAGDGELFF. The whole variable domain, filled in from reference TRBV7-9 and TRBJ2-2, reads DTGVSQNPRHKITKRGQNVTFRCDPISEHNRLYWYRQTLGQGPEFLTYFQNEAQLEKSRLLSDRFSAERPKGSFSTLEIQRTEQGDSAMYLCASSRGRYKGLAGDGELFFGEGSRLTVL.

This chain joins TRBV2 and TRBJ1-4; D gene uncertain. The CDR3 has 12 residues. Trimming took off 11 bases at V and 4 bases at J, with 11 bases between the two ends. Germline values: CDR1 SNHLY, CDR2 FYNNEI. The CDR3 sequence: CAAGSGNEKLFF. In DNA form, the CDR3 reads TGTGCCGCTGGTAGCGGTAATGAAAAACTGTTTTTT. Variable domain in full (rest from reference TRBV2 and TRBJ1-4): EPEVTQTPSHQVTQMGQEVILRCVPISNHLYFYWYRQILGQKVEFLVSFYNNEISEKSEIFDDQFSVERPDGSNFTLKIRSTKLEDSAMYFCAAGSGNEKLFFGSGTQLSVL.

This clone appeared a single time. The chain has TRBV5-1 and TRBJ1-3; maybe TRBD1 (5 bases). CDR3 length equals 16 residues. Trimming removed 1 base from V and 1 base from J, with 12 bases in between. Germline V gene lookup returns CDR1 SGHRS and CDR2 YFSETQ. CDR3 DNA sequence: TGCGCCAGCAGCTTGAGCGGGGCAGATTCTGGAAACACCATATATTTT. As protein: CASSLSGADSGNTIYF.

The CDR3 bases are TGTGCCAGCAACGCGGGGGTGAACACCGGGGAGCTGTTTTTT. Translation: CASNAGVNTGELFF. The chain carries TRBV2 and TRBJ2-2; the match to TRBD2 covers 7 bases. This CDR3 contains 14 residues. V was pared by 7 bases and J by 1 base, with 3 bases of the junction left unmatched. Germline lookup yields CDR1 SNHLY and CDR2 FYNNEI. Full variable domain (rest looked up from reference TRBV2 and TRBJ2-2): EPEVTQTPSHQVTQMGQEVILRCVPISNHLYFYWYRQILGQKVEFLVSFYNNEISEKSEIFDDQFSVERPDGSNFTLKIRSTKLEDSAMYFCASNAGVNTGELFFGEGSRLTVL.

The rearrangement uses TRBV7-9 and TRBJ2-1, with 7 bases lining up with TRBD2. Per the germline V gene, CDR1 is SEHNR and CDR2 is FQNEAQ (reference sequence). The CDR3 is 16 amino acids. Trimming cost V 5 bases and J 10 bases; bases outside gene matches: 17. The DNA of the CDR3 is TGTGCCAGCAGCGCCGCCGGACTAGTCGGGGGATTGGAGCAGTTCTTC. Encoded protein: CASSAAGLVGGLEQFF.

This clone was found a few times. This sequence joins TRBV21-1 and TRBJ2-4; the table gives TRBD1 as D, unverified against the DNA. TRBV21-1 is listed as a pseudogene. The CDR3 consists of 11 residues. CDR3 loop: CASSTGDIQYF. CDR3 DNA: TGTGCCAGCAGTACAGGGGACATTCAGTACTTC.

This clone was seen a single time. The gene calls are TRBV20-1 and TRBJ2-7; D is perhaps TRBD2 (5 bases). The germline gives CDR1 DFQATT, CDR2 SNEGSKA (reference sequence). This CDR3 region has 11 residues. V was trimmed by 3 bases and J by 2 bases, leaving 5 bases between them. This CDR3 reads CSARTTYEQYF. Written as DNA, the CDR3 is TGCAGTGCTAGGACTACCTACGAGCAGTACTTC.

J is TRBJ2-5 and V is TRBV20-1, with D possibly being TRBD1 (6 bases). CDR3 length: 11 amino acids. CDR1 is DFQATT and CDR2 is SNEGSKA in the germline V gene (reference sequence). Trimming took off 8 bases at V and 2 bases at J, with 9 bases between the two ends. CDR3 DNA: TGCAGTCCGGACAGACAAGAGACCCAGTACTTC. Translated: CSPDRQETQYF.

This clone was picked up a small number of times. V and J are TRBV13 and TRBJ2-3; the D gene is possibly TRBD1 (6 bases). V dropped 5 bases and J dropped 4 bases, with 13 bases sitting between them. This CDR3 is built from 14 residues. Germline CDR1 is PRHDT and CDR2 is FYEKMQ (reference sequence). The CDR3 coding sequence is TGTGCCAGCAGCACACTTTCAGGGGCAGATACGCAGTATTTT. It specifies CASSTLSGADTQYF.

This clone showed up just once. The chain joins TRBV7-2 to TRBJ2-7, with D tentatively TRBD2 (6 bases). The CDR3 runs to 14 residues. Germline CDR1 reads SGHTA; CDR2 reads FQGNSA. V lost 3 bases and J 2 bases, leaving 11 bases between the germline ends. The CDR3 sequence: CASSFTGTPYEQYF. The CDR3 DNA reads TGTGCCAGCAGCTTTACGGGGACTCCCTACGAGCAGTACTTC.

The gene calls are TRBV19 and TRBJ2-7, with 7 bases aligning to TRBD2. Per germline, CDR1 LNHDA and CDR2 SQIVND (reference sequence). The CDR3 length is 14 residues. J was trimmed by 1 base and V by 6 bases; bases with no gene match: 6. The CDR3 DNA sequence: TGTGCCAGTAGCACCCAGCGGGGTTCCTACGAGCAGTACTTC. Translation gives CASSTQRGSYEQYF.

V usage is TRBV6-6 and J usage is TRBJ1-2; possible D gene TRBD1, 6 bases. Germline CDR1 reads MNHNY; CDR2 reads SVGAGI (reference sequence). V was shortened by 6 bases and J by 4 bases, with 9 bases between the two germline ends. The CDR3 contains 12 residues. For the CDR3, the DNA is TGTGCCAGCAGAACAGGGCTCTATGGCTACACCTTC. This encodes CASRTGLYGYTF.

The sample holds one count of this clone. The gene calls are TRBV2 and TRBJ1-5, with a weak D call TRBD1 (6 bases). Germline loops: CDR1 SNHLY, CDR2 FYNNEI. V lost 11 bases, J lost 2 bases, and 16 bases lay in between. CDR3 length equals 14 residues. CDR3 bases: TGTGCCTGCACAGGGAAGTCGGGCAATCAGCCCCAGCATTTT. Amino acid sequence: CACTGKSGNQPQHF.

The V and J genes are TRBV5-1 and TRBJ1-6, with 12 bases lining up with TRBD1. Trimming removed 4 bases from V and 9 bases from J; junction bases left unmatched: 5. This CDR3 has 15 amino acids. Germline CDR1 is SGHRS and CDR2 is YFSETQ. In DNA, the CDR3 is TGCGCCAGCAGCGAGGGACAGGGGGCTTTTTCACCCCTCCACTTT. Its translation: CASSEGQGAFSPLHF. Looking up the rest from reference TRBV5-1 and TRBJ1-6 gives the full variable domain: KAGVTQTPRYLIKTRGQQVTLSCSPISGHRSVSWYQQTPGQGLQFLFEYFSETQRNKGNFPGRFSGRQFSNSRSEMNVSTLELGDSALYLCASSEGQGAFSPLHFGNGTRLTVT.